These T cell receptor beta chains were read from a single sample in a study of long-term antiretroviral therapy in people with HIV. Only in-frame clones appear in the TCRdb table, and some are missing; sequencing was by immunoSEQ multiplex PCR. The sample has 25,000 or so clones, roughly 78% seen once. The sample here was unsorted PBMCs, taken 1.5 years before starting antiretroviral therapy. The source of these receptors is a man younger than 35 with HIV. Both conserved end residues are part of each CDR3. A D gene is named only where the DNA matches it firmly. Expanded clones get a size class; other rows say once, few or many, or leave the size out.

CDR3 protein	CDR3 DNA	D gene	clone size	V gene	J gene
CASSLGTYNEQFF	TGTGCCAGCAGTTTGGGAACATACAATGAGCAGTTCTTC	-	once	TRBV28	TRBJ2-1
CASSFPPGLAGEETQYF	TGTGCCAGCAGTTTTCCCCCGGGACTAGCGGGAGAAGAGACCCAGTACTTC	TRBD2	-	TRBV28	TRBJ2-5
CASTDTTEAFF	TGTGCCAGCACCGATACAACTGAAGCTTTCTTT	-	-	TRBV28	TRBJ1-1
CASSDRGGGAYEQYF	TGTGCCAGCAGTGACAGGGGCGGGGGGGCCTACGAGCAGTACTTC	TRBD2	-	TRBV6-1	TRBJ2-7
CASSKRTVNYGYTF	TGTGCCAGCAGCAAGAGGACGGTCAACTATGGCTACACCTTC	-	-	TRBV5-4	TRBJ1-2
CAWAQGYEQYF	TGTGCCTGGGCTCAGGGTTACGAGCAGTACTTC	-	-	TRBV30	TRBJ2-7
CASSHPGSPGEQYF	TGTGCCAGCAGCCACCCCGGGTCCCCCGGCGAGCAGTACTTC	-	-	TRBV7-3	TRBJ2-7
CASGLVIGRGPYNEQFF	TGTGCTAGTGGTTTGGTAATAGGGCGGGGGCCTTACAATGAGCAGTTCTTC	-	-	TRBV12-5	TRBJ2-1
CSVGLGAHSYNEQFF	TGCAGCGTTGGCTTGGGCGCCCACTCCTACAATGAGCAGTTCTTC	-	once	TRBV29-1	TRBJ2-1
CASSRDGHHYEQYF	TGCGCCAGCAGCCGCGACGGGCACCACTACGAGCAGTACTTC	-	-	TRBV5-1	TRBJ2-7
CASTSGRIRPLNEQFF	TGCGCCAGCACCAGCGGGAGAATTCGCCCTCTCAATGAGCAGTTCTTC	TRBD2	-	TRBV4-1	TRBJ2-1
CASRGTGGVLGYTF	TGTGCCAGCAGAGGGACAGGGGGCGTCCTGGGCTACACCTTC	TRBD1	-	TRBV27	TRBJ1-2
CASSPPGRAAYEQYF	TGTGCCAGCAGTCCACCGGGACGCGCCGCTTACGAGCAGTACTTC	-	-	TRBV27	TRBJ2-7
CASTGLETQYF	TGTGCCAGCACAGGGCTAGAGACCCAGTACTTC	-	-	TRBV2	TRBJ2-5
CASSVHGYGYTF	TGTGCCAGCAGCGTACACGGCTATGGCTACACCTTC	-	-	TRBV9	TRBJ1-2
CASSPGGRGNTEAFF	TGTGCCAGTAGTCCGGGAGGCAGGGGAAACACTGAAGCTTTCTTT	-	once	TRBV19	TRBJ1-1
CASSPHSYEQYF	TGTGCCAGCAGCCCTCACTCCTACGAGCAGTACTTC	-	few	TRBV28	TRBJ2-7
CASSEMAVAKNIQYF	TGTGCCAGCAGTGAAATGGCGGTAGCCAAAAACATTCAGTACTTC	-	-	TRBV6-1	TRBJ2-4
CASSPGWGASQPQHF	TGTGCCAGCAGCCCTGGTTGGGGGGCGAGTCAGCCCCAGCATTTT	-	-	TRBV5-6	TRBJ1-5
CASSLGSVASYEQYF	TGCGCCAGCAGCTTGGGCTCAGTTGCGTCCTACGAGCAGTACTTC	-	-	TRBV5-1	TRBJ2-7
CASRTGQGSSYNEQFF	TGTGCCAGCAGGACGGGACAGGGTTCTTCCTACAATGAGCAGTTCTTC	TRBD1	-	TRBV2	TRBJ2-1
CASSLVGTGGREQYF	TGTGCCAGCAGCTTAGTCGGGACAGGGGGGCGCGAGCAGTACTTC	TRBD1	-	TRBV7-8	TRBJ2-7
CASSLAKRGPGYGYTF	TGTGCCAGCAGCTTGGCCAAGAGGGGGCCGGGCTATGGCTACACCTTC	TRBD1	-	TRBV5-5	TRBJ1-2
CASSTPGVEQFF	TGTGCCAGCAGCACCCCGGGGGTTGAGCAGTTCTTC	-	-	TRBV9	TRBJ2-1
CASTQTGNYGYTF	TGTGCCAGCACCCAAACAGGGAACTATGGCTACACCTTC	-	-	TRBV5-4	TRBJ1-2
CASIEGASNQPQHF	TGTGCCAGTATCGAAGGGGCGAGCAATCAGCCCCAGCATTTT	-	-	TRBV19	TRBJ1-5
CASSPTPGPGNTIYF	TGTGCCAGCAGTCCTACCCCGGGCCCTGGAAACACCATATATTTT	-	-	TRBV6-5	TRBJ1-3
CASTRGDRDSIQYF	TGTGCCAGCACCCGGGGGGACAGGGATAGCATTCAGTACTTC	TRBD1	few	TRBV6-5	TRBJ2-4
CSAPQETQYF	TGCAGTGCGCCTCAAGAGACCCAGTACTTC	-	-	TRBV20-1	TRBJ2-5
CASPGGYTF	TGTGCCAGTCCCGGGGGCTACACCTTC	-	-	TRBV28	TRBJ1-2
CASSPTGGFLETQYF	TGTGCCAGCAGCCCCACAGGGGGCTTTTTAGAGACCCAGTACTTC	TRBD1	-	TRBV5-4	TRBJ2-5
CASSFSGGTYYGYTF	TGTGCCAGCAGCTTTAGTGGGGGGACCTACTATGGCTACACCTTC	-	-	TRBV5-4	TRBJ1-2
CSFGGKREAITDTQYF	TGCAGCTTTGGTGGGAAGCGGGAGGCAATCACAGATACGCAGTATTTT	TRBD2	once	TRBV29-1	TRBJ2-3
CAISESAGGKVSPQHF	TGTGCCATCAGTGAGTCTGCAGGGGGCAAGGTTTCTCCCCAGCATTTT	TRBD1	-	TRBV10-3	TRBJ1-5
CASSPRWSSLAKNIQYF	TGTGCCAGCAGCCCCCGGTGGTCCTCATTAGCCAAAAACATTCAGTACTTC	-	-	TRBV11-1	TRBJ2-4
CASSLLQHGETQYF	TGTGCCAGCAGCTTATTACAGCACGGGGAGACCCAGTACTTC	-	-	TRBV11-2	TRBJ2-5